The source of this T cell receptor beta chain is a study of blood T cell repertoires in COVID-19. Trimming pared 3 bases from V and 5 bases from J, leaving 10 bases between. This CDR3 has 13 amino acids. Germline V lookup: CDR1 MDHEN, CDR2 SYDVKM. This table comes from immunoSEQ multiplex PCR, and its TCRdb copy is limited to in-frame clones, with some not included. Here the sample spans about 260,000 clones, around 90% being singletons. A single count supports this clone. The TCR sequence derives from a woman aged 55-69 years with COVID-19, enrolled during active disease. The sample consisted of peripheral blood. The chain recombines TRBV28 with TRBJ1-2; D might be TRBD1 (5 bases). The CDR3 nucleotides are TGTGCCAGCAGTTTGGGGGGAGCGTATGGCTACACCTTC. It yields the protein CASSLGGAYGYTF.